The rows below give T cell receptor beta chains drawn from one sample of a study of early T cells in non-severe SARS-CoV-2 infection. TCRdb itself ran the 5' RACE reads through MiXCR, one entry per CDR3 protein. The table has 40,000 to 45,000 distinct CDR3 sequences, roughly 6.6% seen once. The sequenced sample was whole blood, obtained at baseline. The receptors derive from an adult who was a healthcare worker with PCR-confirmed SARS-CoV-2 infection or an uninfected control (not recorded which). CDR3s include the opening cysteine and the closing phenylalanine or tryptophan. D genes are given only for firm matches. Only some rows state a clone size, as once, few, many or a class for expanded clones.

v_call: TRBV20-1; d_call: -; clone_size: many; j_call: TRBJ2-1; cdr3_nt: TGCAGTGCTAGCTACTCGGGCGGGGCTTACAATGAGCAGTTCTTC; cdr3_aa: CSASYSGGAYNEQFF
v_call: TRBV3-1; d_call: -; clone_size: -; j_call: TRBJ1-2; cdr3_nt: TGTGCCAGCAGCCAAAACCTTCGGGGAGGCTACACCTTC; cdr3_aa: CASSQNLRGGYTF
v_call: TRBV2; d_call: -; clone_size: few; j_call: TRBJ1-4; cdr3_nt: TGTGCCAGCAGTCCAGGGAGGGCTGAAAAACTGTTTTTT; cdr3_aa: CASSPGRAEKLFF
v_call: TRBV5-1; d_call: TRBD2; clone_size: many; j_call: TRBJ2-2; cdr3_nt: TGCGCCAGCAGCTTGGATCTAGCGGGGACCGGGGAGCTGTTTTTT; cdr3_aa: CASSLDLAGTGELFF
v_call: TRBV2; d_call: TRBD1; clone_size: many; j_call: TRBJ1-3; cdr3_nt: TGTGCCAGCAGTCTGACTGATCGCCGGGACAGGGGGCCCCTCTCTGGAAACACCATATATTTT; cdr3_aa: CASSLTDRRDRGPLSGNTIYF
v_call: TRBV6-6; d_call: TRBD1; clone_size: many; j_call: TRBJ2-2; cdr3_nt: TGTGCCAGCAGTTACTCCGGACAGGGGGCTGTCGGGGAGCTGTTTTTT; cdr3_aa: CASSYSGQGAVGELFF
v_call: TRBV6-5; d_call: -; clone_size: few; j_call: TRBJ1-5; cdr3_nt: TGTGCCAGCAGTTACTCGAAAAATCAGCCCCAGCATTTT; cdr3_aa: CASSYSKNQPQHF
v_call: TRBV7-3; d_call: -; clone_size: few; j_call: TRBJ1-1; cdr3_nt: TGTGCCAGCAGCCGCGAACGAGGAACTGAAGCTTTCTTT; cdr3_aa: CASSRERGTEAFF
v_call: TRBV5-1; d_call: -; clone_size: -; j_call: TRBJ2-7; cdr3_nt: TGCGCCAGCAGTCCCAGTGCCTACGAGCAGTACTTC; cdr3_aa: CASSPSAYEQYF
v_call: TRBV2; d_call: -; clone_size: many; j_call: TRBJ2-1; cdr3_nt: TGTGCCAGCAGAGGTGTCACGAGCTCCTACAATGAGCAGTTCTTC; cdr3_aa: CASRGVTSSYNEQFF
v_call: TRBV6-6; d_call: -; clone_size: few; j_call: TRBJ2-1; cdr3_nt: TGTGCCAGCAGTTACAGGCCGCGCAATGAGCAGTTCTTC; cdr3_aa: CASSYRPRNEQFF
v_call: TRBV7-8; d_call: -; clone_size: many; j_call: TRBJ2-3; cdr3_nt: TGTGCCAGCAGCTTAGTAGGGGATAGCACAGATACGCAGTATTTT; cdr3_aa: CASSLVGDSTDTQYF
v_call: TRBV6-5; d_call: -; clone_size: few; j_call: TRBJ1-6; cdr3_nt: TGTGCCAGCAGTTACCCACCGGGACAAAAGAATTCACCCCTCCACTTT; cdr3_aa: CASSYPPGQKNSPLHF
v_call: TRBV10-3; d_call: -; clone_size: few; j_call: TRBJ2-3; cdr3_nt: TGTGCCATCAGCGGTTTGTGGGAACCATACACAGATACGCAGTATTTT; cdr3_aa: CAISGLWEPYTDTQYF
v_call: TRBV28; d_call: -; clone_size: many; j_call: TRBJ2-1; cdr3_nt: TGTGCCAGCAGTTTATCGTCACTTGAGCAGTTCTTC; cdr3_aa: CASSLSSLEQFF
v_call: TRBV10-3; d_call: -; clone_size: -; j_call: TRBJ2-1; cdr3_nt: TGTGCCATCAGTGCTCTGACGGACATCGGGACGGGAAATGAGCAGTTCTTC; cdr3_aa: CAISALTDIGTGNEQFF
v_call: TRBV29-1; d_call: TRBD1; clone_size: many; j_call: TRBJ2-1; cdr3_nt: TGCAGCGCCCACCGGGACAGGGAGGGTGAGCAGTTCTTC; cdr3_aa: CSAHRDREGEQFF
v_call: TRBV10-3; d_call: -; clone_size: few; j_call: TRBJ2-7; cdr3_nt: TGTGCCATCAGTGACCCGGCGGGACAGCGCTCCTACGAGCAGTACTTC; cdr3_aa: CAISDPAGQRSYEQYF
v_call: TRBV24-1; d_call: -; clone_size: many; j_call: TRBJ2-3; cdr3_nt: TGTGCCACCAGTGCCGGGGGAAATACGCAGTATTTT; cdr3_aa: CATSAGGNTQYF
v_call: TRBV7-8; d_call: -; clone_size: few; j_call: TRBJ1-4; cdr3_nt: TGTGCCAGCAGCCCTAATGCGCGGCCTGAAAAACTGTTTTTT; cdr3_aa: CASSPNARPEKLFF
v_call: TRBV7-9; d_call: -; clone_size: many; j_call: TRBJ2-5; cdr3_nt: TGTGCCAGCAGCTTTCCCCTTGCAGGGAAACCTCAAGAGACCCAGTACTTC; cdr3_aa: CASSFPLAGKPQETQYF
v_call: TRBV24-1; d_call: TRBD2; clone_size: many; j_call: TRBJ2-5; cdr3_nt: TGTGCCACCAGTGATTTGGCTAGCGGGGGGGCAGAGACCCAGTACTTC; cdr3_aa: CATSDLASGGAETQYF
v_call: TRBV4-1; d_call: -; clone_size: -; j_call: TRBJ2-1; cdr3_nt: TGCGCCAGCAGCCGGCCCCCGAATGAGCAGTTCTTC; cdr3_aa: CASSRPPNEQFF
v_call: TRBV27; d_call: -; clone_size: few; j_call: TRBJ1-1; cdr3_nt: TGTGCCAGCAGTCCCGACGGGGGCGCGAACACTGAAGCTTTCTTT; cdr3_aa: CASSPDGGANTEAFF
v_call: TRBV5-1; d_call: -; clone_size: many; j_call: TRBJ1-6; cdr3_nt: TGCGCCAGCAGCCACGACCGGGCCGGTGGTTCACCCCTCCACTTT; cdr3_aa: CASSHDRAGGSPLHF
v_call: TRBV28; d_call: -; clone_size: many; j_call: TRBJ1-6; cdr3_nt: TGTGCCAGCAGTTTATTGGGGGGTGGATCACCCCTCCACTTT; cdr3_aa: CASSLLGGGSPLHF
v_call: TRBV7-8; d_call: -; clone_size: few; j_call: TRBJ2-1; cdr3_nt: TGTGCCAGCAGCCCCGCGACAGGCGAGCAGTTCTTC; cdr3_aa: CASSPATGEQFF
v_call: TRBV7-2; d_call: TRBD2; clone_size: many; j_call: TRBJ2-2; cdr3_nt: TGTGCCAGCAGCTTAGATCTAGCGGGACCGAACACCGGGGAGCTGTTTTTT; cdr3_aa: CASSLDLAGPNTGELFF
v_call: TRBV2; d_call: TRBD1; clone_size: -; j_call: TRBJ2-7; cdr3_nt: TGTGCCAGCAGAGCGAGGACAGGACCGTCCTACGAGCAGTACTTC; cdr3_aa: CASRARTGPSYEQYF
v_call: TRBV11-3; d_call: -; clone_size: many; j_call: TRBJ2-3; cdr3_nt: TGTGCCAGCAGCTCGGGATATGGGGGGGATACGCAGTATTTT; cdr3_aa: CASSSGYGGDTQYF
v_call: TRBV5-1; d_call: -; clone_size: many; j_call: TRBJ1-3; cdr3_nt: TGCGCCAGCAGCTTGGGTGGTTCTGGAAACACCATATATTTT; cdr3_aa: CASSLGGSGNTIYF
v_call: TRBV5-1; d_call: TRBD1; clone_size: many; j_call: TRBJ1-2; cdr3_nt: TGCGCCAGCACCCCGACAGGGGGTAAAGTTAACTATGGCTACACCTTC; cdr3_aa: CASTPTGGKVNYGYTF
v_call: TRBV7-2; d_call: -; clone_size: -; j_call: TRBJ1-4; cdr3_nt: TGTGCCAGCAGCCCCGATATACCCACCTTTCGGCGGGAAAAACTGTTTTTT; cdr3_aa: CASSPDIPTFRREKLFF
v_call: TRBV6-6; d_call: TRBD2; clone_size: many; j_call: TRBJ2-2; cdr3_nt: TGTGCCAGCAGGCCGGGACTAGCGGGAGTCGGGGAGCTGTTTTTT; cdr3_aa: CASRPGLAGVGELFF
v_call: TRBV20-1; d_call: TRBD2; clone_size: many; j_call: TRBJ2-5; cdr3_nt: TGCAGTGCCATTCCAAACGGGGGGTCCCAAGAGACCCAGTACTTC; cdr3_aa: CSAIPNGGSQETQYF
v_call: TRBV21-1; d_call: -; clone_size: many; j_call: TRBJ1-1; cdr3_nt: TGTGCCAGCCCCGGGACAGGGACGAACACTGAAGCTTTCTTT; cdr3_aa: CASPGTGTNTEAFF
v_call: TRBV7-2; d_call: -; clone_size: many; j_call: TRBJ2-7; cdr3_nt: TGTGCCAGCAGCGGGGCGTGGTCAGGCGAGCAGTACTTC; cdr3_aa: CASSGAWSGEQYF
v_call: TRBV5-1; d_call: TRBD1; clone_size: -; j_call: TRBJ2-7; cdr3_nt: TGCGCCAGCCGCCGTGGGACAGCCTACGAGCAGTACTTC; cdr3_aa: CASRRGTAYEQYF
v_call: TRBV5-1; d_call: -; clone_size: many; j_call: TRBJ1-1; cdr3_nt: TGCGCCAGCAGCTTGGTGGGGGACACTGAAGCTTTCTTT; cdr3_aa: CASSLVGDTEAFF
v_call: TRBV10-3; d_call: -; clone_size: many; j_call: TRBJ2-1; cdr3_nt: TGTGCCATCGGAGGGCAGGGACTTAGCTCCTACAATGAGCAGTTCTTC; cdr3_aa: CAIGGQGLSSYNEQFF